The 5 T cell receptor beta chains reported below all come from one sample, sequenced in a study of blood T cell repertoires in COVID-19. Assay used: immunoSEQ multiplex PCR; TCRdb lists only in-frame clones, some missing. The table records around 260,000 clones, about 80% of them present only once. Sequenced input: peripheral blood. Receptors were obtained from a person in their 70s with COVID-19, enrolled during active disease.

The J gene is TRBJ1-5, the V gene TRBV6-5; 10 nucleotides align to TRBD1. The CDR3 sequence is 13 residues long. CDR1 is MNHEY and CDR2 is SVGAGI in the germline V gene. V trimming: 6 bases; J trimming: 7 bases; junction bases outside the gene matches: 3. CDR3 protein: CASSPDRGQPQHF. As DNA, the CDR3 is TGTGCCAGCAGCCCGGACAGGGGGCAGCCCCAGCATTTT.

CDR3 in amino acids: CASSEIGGPLPQHF. CDR3 sequence (DNA): TGTGCCAGCAGTGAAATTGGAGGTCCTTTACCCCAGCATTTT. The chain links TRBV6-1 to TRBJ1-5; the D is unclear. CDR1 and CDR2 from the germline V gene are MNHNS and SASEGT. Trimming took 2 bases from V and 10 from J, leaving 15 bases between them. The CDR3 totals 14 residues.

The chain uses TRBV12-3 or TRBV12-4 and TRBJ1-2, with D tentatively TRBD1 (6 bases). Trimming stripped 4 bases from V and 8 bases from J, with 14 bases between. This CDR3 has 13 amino acids. In DNA, the CDR3 is TGTGCCAGCAGTTCAAGAACAGGGTTCGGCTACACCTTC. Translating gives CASSSRTGFGYTF.

The chain uses TRBV29-1 and TRBJ2-1, with 9 bases matching TRBD2. The CDR3 has 16 amino acids. The V gene end was trimmed by 1 base and the J gene end by 4 bases; junction bases not matched to a gene: 8. Germline values: CDR1 SQVTM, CDR2 ANQGSEA. The CDR3 nucleotides are TGCAGCGTTGAAGGTGAACTAGCGGGCTTTTACAATGAGCAGTTCTTC. Translation gives CSVEGELAGFYNEQFF.

The J gene is TRBJ2-2, the V gene TRBV12-5; 13 bases align to TRBD2. The V gene's germline CDR1 is LGHNT and CDR2 FRNRAP. The CDR3 contains 18 residues. The trim removed 1 base at V and 5 bases at J, leaving 7 bases unmatched. CDR3 region: CASGLGTSGRTVTGELFF. CDR3 DNA: TGTGCTAGTGGTTTGGGGACTAGCGGGAGAACGGTTACCGGGGAGCTGTTTTTT.